The rows below give T cell receptor beta chains drawn from one sample of a study of blood T cell repertoires in COVID-19. Assay: immunoSEQ multiplex PCR; the TCRdb copy retains only in-frame clones and omits some. The data hold 97,000 or so clones, with about 80% observed a single time. The specimen was peripheral blood. These receptor sequences come from a man aged 55 to 70 with acute or convalescent COVID-19. Both conserved end residues are part of each CDR3. The D gene is left open where the match is weak. Some rows mark clone size as missing; the rest say once, few, many or name a class of expanded clone.

>TRBV28|.|.|TRBJ2-1
TGTGCCAGCAGTCTGTCCGGGACACATGAGCAGTTCTTC
CASSLSGTHEQFF
>TRBV28|.|.|TRBJ1-5
TGTGCCAGCCGCTCCCTGGGGCTAACCAATCAGCCCCAGCATTTT
CASRSLGLTNQPQHF
>TRBV30|.|.|TRBJ2-5
TGTGCCTGGAGTGTAGGCACTACGAAAGAGACCCAGTACTTC
CAWSVGTTKETQYF
>TRBV27|TRBD1|.|TRBJ1-2
TGTGCCAGCAGTTTCGACAGGGTAGCTGGCTACACCTTC
CASSFDRVAGYTF
>TRBV2|.|once|TRBJ1-1
TGTGCCAGCAAAATTACGGGGAACACTGAAGCTTTCTTT
CASKITGNTEAFF
>TRBV7-8|.|.|TRBJ1-6
TGTGCCAGCAGCTTATCCCCGACAACAGGTTCACCCCTCCACTTT
CASSLSPTTGSPLHF
>TRBV19|TRBD1|.|TRBJ1-1
TGTGCCAGTACCCCGGGGGCAGGGGGCATGTACACTGAAGCTTTCTTT
CASTPGAGGMYTEAFF
>TRBV23-1|TRBD1|.|TRBJ1-3
TGCGCCAGCAGTCCCCGCCCATACAGGGGTGGAAACACCATATATTTT
CASSPRPYRGGNTIYF
>TRBV12-5|.|.|TRBJ1-5
TGTGCTAGTGGACCAGGGTACAATCAGCCCCAGCATTTT
CASGPGYNQPQHF
>TRBV7-9|.|.|TRBJ2-7
TGTGCCAGCAGGGACGGGACCTACGAGCAGTACTTC
CASRDGTYEQYF
>TRBV11-2|.|.|TRBJ2-7
TGTGCCAGCAGCAAACGGGACACGTCCTACGAGCAGTACTTC
CASSKRDTSYEQYF
>TRBV18|.|once|TRBJ2-4
TGTGCCAGCTCTCTTCAGGAGGGGGCCAAAAACATTCAGTACTTC
CASSLQEGAKNIQYF
>TRBV12-3/TRBV12-4|.|.|TRBJ2-2
TGTGCCAGCAGTCTCAGGGAAGCCGGGGAGCTGTTTTTT
CASSLREAGELFF
>TRBV5-1|TRBD1|.|TRBJ1-2
TGCGCCAGCAGCACCGGGACAGGGGCGGGGTATGGCTACACCTTC
CASSTGTGAGYGYTF
>TRBV15|.|.|TRBJ2-5
TGTGCCATTAGGGGGGGCGCCCAAGAGACCCAGTACTTC
CAIRGGAQETQYF
>TRBV3-1/TRBV3-2|TRBD2|.|TRBJ2-3
TGTGCCAGCAGCCCACGGGCGGGGGGTGCCGATACGCAGTATTTT
CASSPRAGGADTQYF
>TRBV18|TRBD1|.|TRBJ1-3
TGTGCCAGCTCACCCGAGACAGGGTTAGTTGGAAACACCATATATTTT
CASSPETGLVGNTIYF
>TRBV19|TRBD1|.|TRBJ1-1
TGTGCCAGTAGTGCTCGACAGGGCGGGAACACTGAAGCTTTCTTT
CASSARQGGNTEAFF
>TRBV18|TRBD2|.|TRBJ2-3
TGTGCCAGCTCACTAAGGGACTACACAGATACGCAGTATTTT
CASSLRDYTDTQYF
>TRBV10-3|TRBD1|.|TRBJ1-5
TGTGCCACCAGGGACAGGGGAGACCAGCCCCAGCATTTT
CATRDRGDQPQHF
>TRBV19|TRBD1|many|TRBJ1-5
TGTGCCAGTAGTGTGTTGGACAGGAATAGCAATCAGCCCCAGCATTTT
CASSVLDRNSNQPQHF
>TRBV5-1|.|.|TRBJ2-5
TGCGCCAGCCACTTATTCCTCCAAGAGACCCAGTACTTC
CASHLFLQETQYF
>TRBV19|.|once|TRBJ1-2
TGTGCCAGTATTAACCCAGGAAACAGTTATGGCTACACCTTC
CASINPGNSYGYTF
>TRBV19|.|.|TRBJ1-1
TGTGCCAGTAGTACCTCGGGGTCGTACATGAACACTGAAGCTTTCTTT
CASSTSGSYMNTEAFF
>TRBV9|TRBD2|.|TRBJ2-1
TGTGCCAGCTCGGGAGGCTTCAATGAGCAGTTCTTC
CASSGGFNEQFF
>TRBV7-2|TRBD1|once|TRBJ2-7
TGTGCCAGCACCTTAGTGGGCAGGGGGCCTTTAGCCGAGCAGTACTTC
CASTLVGRGPLAEQYF
>TRBV2|TRBD1|.|TRBJ1-1
TGTGCCAGAGGGAGACAGGGGAGGGGAGCTTTCTTT
CARGRQGRGAFF
>TRBV6-2/TRBV6-3|TRBD2|.|TRBJ2-5
TGTGCCAGCAGTTATCGCGGACTAGCGGGAGGGAAGGAGACCCAGTACTTC
CASSYRGLAGGKETQYF
>TRBV5-1|.|.|TRBJ2-7
TGCGCCAGCAGCTTGCAGGTGGGCAGCTCCTACGAGCAGTACTTC
CASSLQVGSSYEQYF
>TRBV5-1|.|.|TRBJ2-7
TGCGCCAGCAGCTTACTCGCGGGGATCGAGCAGTACTTC
CASSLLAGIEQYF
>TRBV12-3/TRBV12-4|.|few|TRBJ1-2
TGTGCCAGCAGTTTTCGGAGAGGCGGCTACACCTTC
CASSFRRGGYTF
>TRBV2|TRBD1|few|TRBJ2-2
TGTGCCAGCAGCCTCATTTCGGGACAGGGGGGCACCGGGGAGCTGTTTTTT
CASSLISGQGGTGELFF
>TRBV10-3|TRBD2|.|TRBJ2-1
TGTGCCATCAGTGGGGGGACTAGCGGGAGTGATGAGCAGTTCTTC
CAISGGTSGSDEQFF
>TRBV3-1/TRBV3-2|.|.|TRBJ1-5
TGTGCCAGCAGCCAGCAGGCAGGGAACCAGCCCCAGCATTTT
CASSQQAGNQPQHF
>TRBV6-1|.|.|TRBJ1-5
TGTGCCAGCAGTGAAAGCCACCTACCGCCGGGGAATGTCCATCAGCCCCAGCATTTT
CASSESHLPPGNVHQPQHF
>TRBV6-5|.|.|TRBJ1-1
TGTGCCAGCACGGGGAGGCCTATAGGTAACACTGAAGCTTTCTTT
CASTGRPIGNTEAFF